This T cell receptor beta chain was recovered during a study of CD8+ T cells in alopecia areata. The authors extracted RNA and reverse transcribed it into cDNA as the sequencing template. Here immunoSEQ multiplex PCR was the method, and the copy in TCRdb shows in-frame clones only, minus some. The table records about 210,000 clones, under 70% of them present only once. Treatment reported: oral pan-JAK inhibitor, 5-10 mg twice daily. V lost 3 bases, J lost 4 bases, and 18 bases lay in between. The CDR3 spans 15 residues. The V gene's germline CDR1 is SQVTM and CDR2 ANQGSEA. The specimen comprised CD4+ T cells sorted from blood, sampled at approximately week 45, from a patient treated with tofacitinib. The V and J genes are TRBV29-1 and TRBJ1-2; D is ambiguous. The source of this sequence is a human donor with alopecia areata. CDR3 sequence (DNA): TGCAGCGTTGACGGTCGGAGACCTCCTCTCTATGGCTACACCTTC. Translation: CSVDGRRPPLYGYTF.